The following is a T cell receptor beta chain sequence with its context. Some clones are missing from TCRdb's copy, which holds only in-frame ones; the method was immunoSEQ multiplex PCR. The sample lists more than 150,000 clones, roughly nine tenths occurring once. The sample belongs to a study of blood T cell repertoires in COVID-19. The J segment lost 5 bases and the V segment lost 4 bases, leaving 2 bases of the junction unmatched. The length of the CDR3 is 13 residues. The germline V gene encodes CDR1 SNHLY and CDR2 FYNNEI. This clonotype was obtained from a man in his 70s with active or convalescent COVID-19. The source material was peripheral blood. The rearrangement uses TRBV2 and TRBJ2-5, with 9 nucleotides matching TRBD1. CDR3 amino acids: CASSADRGETQYF. The CDR3 DNA is TGTGCCAGCAGTGCGGACAGGGGTGAGACCCAGTACTTC.